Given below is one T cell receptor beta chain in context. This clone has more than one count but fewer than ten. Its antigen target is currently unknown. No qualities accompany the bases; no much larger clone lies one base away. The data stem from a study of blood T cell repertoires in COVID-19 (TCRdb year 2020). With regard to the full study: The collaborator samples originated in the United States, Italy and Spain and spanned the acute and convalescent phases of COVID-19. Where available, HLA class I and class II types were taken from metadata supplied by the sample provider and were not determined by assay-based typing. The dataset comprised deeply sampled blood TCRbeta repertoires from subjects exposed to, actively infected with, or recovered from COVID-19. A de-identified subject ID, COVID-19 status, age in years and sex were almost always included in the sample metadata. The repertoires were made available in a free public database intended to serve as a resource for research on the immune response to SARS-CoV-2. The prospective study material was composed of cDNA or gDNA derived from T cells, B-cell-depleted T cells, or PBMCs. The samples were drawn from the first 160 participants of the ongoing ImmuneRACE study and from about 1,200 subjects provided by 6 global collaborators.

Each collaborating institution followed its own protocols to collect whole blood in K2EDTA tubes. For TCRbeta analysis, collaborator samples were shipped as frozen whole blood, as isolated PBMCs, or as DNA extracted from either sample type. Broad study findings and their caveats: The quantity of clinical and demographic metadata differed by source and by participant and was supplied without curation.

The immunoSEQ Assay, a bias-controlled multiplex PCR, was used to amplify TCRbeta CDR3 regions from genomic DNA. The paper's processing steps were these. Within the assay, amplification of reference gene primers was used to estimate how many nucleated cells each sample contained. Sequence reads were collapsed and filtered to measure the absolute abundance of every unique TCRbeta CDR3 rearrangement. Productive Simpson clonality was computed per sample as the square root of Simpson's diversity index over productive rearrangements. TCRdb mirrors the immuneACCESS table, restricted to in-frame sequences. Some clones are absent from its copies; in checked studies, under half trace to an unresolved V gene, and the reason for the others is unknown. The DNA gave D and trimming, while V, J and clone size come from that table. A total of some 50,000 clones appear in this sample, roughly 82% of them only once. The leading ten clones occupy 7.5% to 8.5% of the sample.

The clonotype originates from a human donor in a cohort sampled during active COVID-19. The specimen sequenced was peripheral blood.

The DNA sequence is as follows: TGTGCCTGGAGAACAGGGTACAATGAGCAGTTCTTC. Translation gives CAWRTGYNEQFF. Recombination connected TRBV30 to TRBJ2-1, and possibly TRBD1, on 6 matching bases. The germline ends are 7 bases apart after V is trimmed by 3 bases and J by 4 bases. From its cysteine to its phenylalanine, the CDR3 spans 12 amino acids. The kept DNA is CDR3 alone, 36 bases in frame from the first base. Based on the germline V gene (reference sequence), the CDR1 and CDR2 sequences are GTSNPN and SVGIG.